Detailed here is one T cell receptor (beta chain). Study processing details: How many nucleated cells were present was estimated from reference gene primer amplification. This table comes from immunoSEQ multiplex PCR, and its TCRdb copy is limited to in-frame clones, with some not included. From that table come the V and J calls and clone size; the DNA was used to work out D and trimming. This table holds 15,000 to 20,000 clones, 70% to 90% found once. This entry is derived from a study of blood T cell repertoires in COVID-19. Study overall: COVID-19 samples collected from the United States, Italy and Spain covered acute and convalescent phases. In each case, the material was cDNA or gDNA derived from T cells, B-cell-depleted T cells, or PBMCs.

The receptor comes from a human donor with active COVID-19. The donor label of this sample is uncertain. The sequencing input was peripheral blood.

CDR3: CAISDGGRETQYF. In DNA, the CDR3 is TGTGCCATCAGTGACGGGGGTCGGGAGACCCAGTACTTC. The rearrangement links TRBV10-3 to TRBJ2-5; tentatively, D is TRBD2 (6 bases). This CDR3 is 13 amino acids long. Trimming stripped 3 bases from V and 5 bases from J, with 10 bases between. CDR1 and CDR2 from the germline V gene are ENHRY and SYGVKD.